Listed here are 22 T cell receptor beta chains from one sample, sequenced in a study of blood T cells in healthy people across ages. The second PCR ran about 6 to 11 cycles with a sample-barcoded 5' primer and J-beta primers. MiXCR was run by TCRdb on the 5' RACE reads, yielding one entry per CDR3 protein. The data hold around 1,000,000 distinct CDR3 sequences, with around 25% observed a single time. The same specimen was also included in a second study, on T cells of mothers and their children.

Source material: blood. Receptors were obtained from a girl aged 2-10 years in good health.

For the CDR3, the DNA is TGTGCCAGCGCCCGGTTGCTAGATACGCAGTATTTT. This sequence encodes CASARLLDTQYF. The rearrangement links TRBV12-3 or TRBV12-4 to TRBJ2-3; D not resolved. This CDR3 is 12 amino acids long. Trimming removed 8 bases at V and 5 bases at J, with 11 bases between.

This clonotype was seen only once. The chain uses TRBV3-1 and TRBJ2-1; 10 nucleotides line up with TRBD2. After removal of 4 bases from V and 4 bases from J, the junction contained 4 bases not matched to a gene. The CDR3 runs 15 residues. Germline CDR1 reads LGHDT; CDR2 reads YNNKEL (reference sequence). CDR3 amino acids: CASSRGLAEYNEQFF. The CDR3 nucleotides are TGTGCCAGCAGCCGAGGACTAGCGGAGTACAATGAGCAGTTCTTC.

This clonotype has just one count. The gene calls are TRBV15 and TRBJ2-3; D possibly corresponds to TRBD2 (6 bases). Germline assignment: CDR1 LNHNV and CDR2 YYDKDF (reference sequence). With 0 bases removed from V and 1 base from J, the gap between germline ends came to 14 bases. The CDR3 contains 17 residues. CDR3 sequence: CATSRERLDLRTDTQYF. The CDR3 coding sequence is TGTGCCACCAGCAGAGAGAGACTAGACTTGCGCACAGATACGCAGTATTTT.

The J gene is TRBJ2-5, the V gene TRBV10-3; perhaps TRBD1 as D (6 bases). The J call may be mistaken, given a closer DNA end match to TRBJ2-1. This CDR3 region has 13 residues. CDR1 ENHRY and CDR2 SYGVKD come from the germline V gene. The chain's CDR3 is CAILEQGSNEQFF. DNA of the CDR3: TGTGCCATCTTGGAGCAGGGGAGCAATGAGCAGTTCTTC.

The CDR3 DNA follows: TGTGCCGCTCGCGGGGTTGGAACAGATACGCAGTATTTT. Translation: CAARGVGTDTQYF. V usage is TRBV28 and J usage is TRBJ2-3; D possibly corresponds to TRBD2 (6 bases). This CDR3 has 13 amino acids. The germline V gene encodes CDR1 MDHEN and CDR2 SYDVKM. V was pared by 11 bases and J by 3 bases, with 15 bases between.

This clonotype has a count of ten or more. V is TRBV28 and J is TRBJ1-2, with D unresolved. CDR3 length equals 14 residues. Germline V gene lookup returns CDR1 MDHEN and CDR2 SYDVKM. V shed 3 bases and J shed 4 bases, with 12 bases lying between them. CDR3 coding DNA: TGTGCCAGCAGTTTGAATGGTATGGTCTATGGCTACACCTTC. It encodes CASSLNGMVYGYTF.

This clonotype was counted a few times. This chain connects TRBV21-1 to TRBJ2-3; the table names TRBD1, a call not compared with the DNA. TRBV21-1 is annotated as a pseudogene. This CDR3 contains 16 residues. The CDR3 DNA is TGTGCCAGCAGCCCCAGACCCGACAGAGACACAGATACGCAGTATTTT. This gives the protein CASSPRPDRDTDTQYF.

This clonotype was detected once. One end of the junction fails to match germline, which may point to a read error. The CDR3: CASSVYDEQFF. CDR3 in DNA: TGTGCCAGCAGTGTCTACGATGAGCAGTTCTTC. This chain connects TRBV25-1 to TRBJ2-1; D call uncertain. The CDR3 is made up of 11 amino acids. CDR1 is MGHDK and CDR2 is SYGVNS in the germline V gene.

The V call is TRBV4-2, the J call TRBJ2-5; TRBD2 aligns across 13 bases. There are 17 residues in the CDR3. Trimming cost V 4 bases and J 5 bases; bases outside gene matches: 10. Germline CDR1 LGHNA, CDR2 YNFKEQ. The CDR3: CASSPGLAGAIPETQYF. DNA of the CDR3: TGTGCCAGCAGCCCCGGACTAGCGGGAGCGATCCCGGAGACCCAGTACTTC.

V usage is TRBV7-2 and J usage is TRBJ2-7; TRBD2 is a possible D gene (6 bases). Germline CDR1 is SGHTA and CDR2 is FQGNSA. The V end lost 5 bases, the J end lost 0 bases, and 23 bases lay between the germline ends. The CDR3 has 18 residues. CDR3 coding DNA: TGTGCCAGCAGCCCCCAGAACCGGCTAGCGACACACTCCTACGAGCAGTACTTC. Translation gives CASSPQNRLATHSYEQYF.

This clonotype was seen just once. This chain joins TRBV7-9 and TRBJ1-2; TRBD1 is a possible D gene (5 bases). The germline V gene encodes CDR1 SEHNR and CDR2 FQNEAQ (reference sequence). The CDR3 is 13 residues long. Trimming took off 1 base at V and 12 bases at J, with 15 bases between the two ends. Written as DNA, the CDR3 is TGTGCCAGCAGCTTAGGACAGCCTTCTAAAAACACCTTC. It is translated as CASSLGQPSKNTF.

V usage is TRBV4-2 and J usage is TRBJ2-7; TRBD1 is a possible D gene (6 bases). V was trimmed by 0 bases and J by 4 bases, leaving 22 bases between them. Germline values: CDR1 LGHNA, CDR2 YNFKEQ. The CDR3 has 18 residues. CDR3 DNA sequence: TGTGCCAGCAGCCAAGATGCGCAGGGGAAATCGATGGGGTACGAGCAGTACTTC. Amino acids: CASSQDAQGKSMGYEQYF.

The chain has TRBV14 and TRBJ2-2, with D hard to call. Germline values: CDR1 SGHDN, CDR2 FVKESK. The CDR3 length is 15 residues. Trimming left V 4 bases short and J 2 bases short, with 11 bases between. The CDR3 spells CASSPQRINTGELFF. The CDR3 nucleotides read TGTGCCAGCAGCCCCCAGAGGATAAACACCGGGGAGCTGTTTTTT.

The V and J genes are TRBV28 and TRBJ2-5, with TRBD1 identical over 9 bases. The J call is in doubt because the DNA end fits TRBJ2-7 better. This CDR3 has 16 residues. The V gene's germline CDR1 is MDHEN and CDR2 SYDVKM. CDR3 residues: CASSPGLGQGVDEQYF. CDR3 in DNA: TGTGCCAGCAGTCCGGGATTGGGACAGGGAGTCGACGAGCAGTACTTC.

This clonotype has a single count. The V gene is TRBV29-1, the J gene TRBJ1-1; no definite D call. This CDR3 region has 10 residues. V lost 5 bases and J 7 bases, leaving 8 bases between the germline ends. Germline assignment: CDR1 SQVTM and CDR2 ANQGSEA. The CDR3 DNA follows: TGCAGCGTTCGAAGGGTTGAAGCTTTCTTT. The encoded protein is CSVRRVEAFF.

The J gene is TRBJ1-1, the V gene TRBV4-1; D gene unclear. In germline, CDR1 is MGHRA, CDR2 YSYEKL. This CDR3 is 14 amino acids long. Trimming shortened V by 5 bases and J by 5 bases, and 15 bases separated the two germline ends. The CDR3, as DNA: TGCGCCAGCAGCTCACAGCCCCCTGGGACTGAAGCTTTCTTT. Encoded protein: CASSSQPPGTEAFF.

The rearrangement links TRBV7-9 to TRBJ1-1; D gene unclear. The germline V and J ends were trimmed by 4 bases and 7 bases, with 13 bases remaining between them. The CDR3 is made up of 13 amino acids. Per germline, CDR1 SEHNR and CDR2 FQNEAQ (reference sequence). The CDR3 DNA reads as TGTGCCAGCAGCTCCTTCGTGGCCGGTGAAGCTTTCTTT. Protein product: CASSSFVAGEAFF.

This chain connects TRBV29-1 to TRBJ2-4, with TRBD1 as a possible D gene (6 bases). Germline lookup yields CDR1 SQVTM and CDR2 ANQGSEA. V was cut by 1 base and J by 0 bases, with 7 bases left in between. The CDR3 consists of 14 residues. The CDR3 bases are TGCAGCGTTGAAGTCAGGGGAGCCAAAAACATTCAGTACTTC. As protein: CSVEVRGAKNIQYF.

The chain carries TRBV21-1 and TRBJ2-5; no DNA check was done on the table's D call, TRBD2. TRBV21-1 is described as a pseudogene. The CDR3 spans 12 residues. The CDR3 is CASSIRAASQGF. The CDR3, as DNA: TGTGCCAGCAGCATCCGGGCTGCTAGTCAGGGCTTC.

This chain joins TRBV6-2 or TRBV6-3 and TRBJ2-7; 13 bases map to TRBD2. CDR1 and CDR2 from the germline V gene are MNHEY and SVGEGT. V shed 8 bases and J 4 bases; nucleotides not matched to a gene: 2. This CDR3 comprises 13 residues. The CDR3 coding sequence is TGTGCCAGCCGGACTAGCGGGAGATACGAGCAGTACTTC. The encoded protein is CASRTSGRYEQYF.

This clonotype was seen a few times. The genes are TRBV29-1 and TRBJ2-3; D possibly corresponds to TRBD1 (6 bases). Trimming left V 4 bases short and J 4 bases short, with 21 bases between. This CDR3 spans 16 amino acids. Germline V lookup: CDR1 SQVTM, CDR2 ANQGSEA. In DNA form, the CDR3 reads TGCAGCGTTGTAGGGTTCGGCAGGGGTGAATCAGATACGCAGTATTTT. It is translated as CSVVGFGRGESDTQYF.

The genes are TRBV9 and TRBJ2-1, with TRBD1 identical over 8 bases. The J call may be faulty, since TRBJ2-7 better matches the DNA end. Germline assignment: CDR1 SGDLS and CDR2 YYNGEE. The CDR3 spans 14 residues. CDR3 nucleotides: TGTGCCAGCAGCGGCGGACAGGGTGGAGAGGAGCAGTACTTC. This codes for CASSGGQGGEEQYF.